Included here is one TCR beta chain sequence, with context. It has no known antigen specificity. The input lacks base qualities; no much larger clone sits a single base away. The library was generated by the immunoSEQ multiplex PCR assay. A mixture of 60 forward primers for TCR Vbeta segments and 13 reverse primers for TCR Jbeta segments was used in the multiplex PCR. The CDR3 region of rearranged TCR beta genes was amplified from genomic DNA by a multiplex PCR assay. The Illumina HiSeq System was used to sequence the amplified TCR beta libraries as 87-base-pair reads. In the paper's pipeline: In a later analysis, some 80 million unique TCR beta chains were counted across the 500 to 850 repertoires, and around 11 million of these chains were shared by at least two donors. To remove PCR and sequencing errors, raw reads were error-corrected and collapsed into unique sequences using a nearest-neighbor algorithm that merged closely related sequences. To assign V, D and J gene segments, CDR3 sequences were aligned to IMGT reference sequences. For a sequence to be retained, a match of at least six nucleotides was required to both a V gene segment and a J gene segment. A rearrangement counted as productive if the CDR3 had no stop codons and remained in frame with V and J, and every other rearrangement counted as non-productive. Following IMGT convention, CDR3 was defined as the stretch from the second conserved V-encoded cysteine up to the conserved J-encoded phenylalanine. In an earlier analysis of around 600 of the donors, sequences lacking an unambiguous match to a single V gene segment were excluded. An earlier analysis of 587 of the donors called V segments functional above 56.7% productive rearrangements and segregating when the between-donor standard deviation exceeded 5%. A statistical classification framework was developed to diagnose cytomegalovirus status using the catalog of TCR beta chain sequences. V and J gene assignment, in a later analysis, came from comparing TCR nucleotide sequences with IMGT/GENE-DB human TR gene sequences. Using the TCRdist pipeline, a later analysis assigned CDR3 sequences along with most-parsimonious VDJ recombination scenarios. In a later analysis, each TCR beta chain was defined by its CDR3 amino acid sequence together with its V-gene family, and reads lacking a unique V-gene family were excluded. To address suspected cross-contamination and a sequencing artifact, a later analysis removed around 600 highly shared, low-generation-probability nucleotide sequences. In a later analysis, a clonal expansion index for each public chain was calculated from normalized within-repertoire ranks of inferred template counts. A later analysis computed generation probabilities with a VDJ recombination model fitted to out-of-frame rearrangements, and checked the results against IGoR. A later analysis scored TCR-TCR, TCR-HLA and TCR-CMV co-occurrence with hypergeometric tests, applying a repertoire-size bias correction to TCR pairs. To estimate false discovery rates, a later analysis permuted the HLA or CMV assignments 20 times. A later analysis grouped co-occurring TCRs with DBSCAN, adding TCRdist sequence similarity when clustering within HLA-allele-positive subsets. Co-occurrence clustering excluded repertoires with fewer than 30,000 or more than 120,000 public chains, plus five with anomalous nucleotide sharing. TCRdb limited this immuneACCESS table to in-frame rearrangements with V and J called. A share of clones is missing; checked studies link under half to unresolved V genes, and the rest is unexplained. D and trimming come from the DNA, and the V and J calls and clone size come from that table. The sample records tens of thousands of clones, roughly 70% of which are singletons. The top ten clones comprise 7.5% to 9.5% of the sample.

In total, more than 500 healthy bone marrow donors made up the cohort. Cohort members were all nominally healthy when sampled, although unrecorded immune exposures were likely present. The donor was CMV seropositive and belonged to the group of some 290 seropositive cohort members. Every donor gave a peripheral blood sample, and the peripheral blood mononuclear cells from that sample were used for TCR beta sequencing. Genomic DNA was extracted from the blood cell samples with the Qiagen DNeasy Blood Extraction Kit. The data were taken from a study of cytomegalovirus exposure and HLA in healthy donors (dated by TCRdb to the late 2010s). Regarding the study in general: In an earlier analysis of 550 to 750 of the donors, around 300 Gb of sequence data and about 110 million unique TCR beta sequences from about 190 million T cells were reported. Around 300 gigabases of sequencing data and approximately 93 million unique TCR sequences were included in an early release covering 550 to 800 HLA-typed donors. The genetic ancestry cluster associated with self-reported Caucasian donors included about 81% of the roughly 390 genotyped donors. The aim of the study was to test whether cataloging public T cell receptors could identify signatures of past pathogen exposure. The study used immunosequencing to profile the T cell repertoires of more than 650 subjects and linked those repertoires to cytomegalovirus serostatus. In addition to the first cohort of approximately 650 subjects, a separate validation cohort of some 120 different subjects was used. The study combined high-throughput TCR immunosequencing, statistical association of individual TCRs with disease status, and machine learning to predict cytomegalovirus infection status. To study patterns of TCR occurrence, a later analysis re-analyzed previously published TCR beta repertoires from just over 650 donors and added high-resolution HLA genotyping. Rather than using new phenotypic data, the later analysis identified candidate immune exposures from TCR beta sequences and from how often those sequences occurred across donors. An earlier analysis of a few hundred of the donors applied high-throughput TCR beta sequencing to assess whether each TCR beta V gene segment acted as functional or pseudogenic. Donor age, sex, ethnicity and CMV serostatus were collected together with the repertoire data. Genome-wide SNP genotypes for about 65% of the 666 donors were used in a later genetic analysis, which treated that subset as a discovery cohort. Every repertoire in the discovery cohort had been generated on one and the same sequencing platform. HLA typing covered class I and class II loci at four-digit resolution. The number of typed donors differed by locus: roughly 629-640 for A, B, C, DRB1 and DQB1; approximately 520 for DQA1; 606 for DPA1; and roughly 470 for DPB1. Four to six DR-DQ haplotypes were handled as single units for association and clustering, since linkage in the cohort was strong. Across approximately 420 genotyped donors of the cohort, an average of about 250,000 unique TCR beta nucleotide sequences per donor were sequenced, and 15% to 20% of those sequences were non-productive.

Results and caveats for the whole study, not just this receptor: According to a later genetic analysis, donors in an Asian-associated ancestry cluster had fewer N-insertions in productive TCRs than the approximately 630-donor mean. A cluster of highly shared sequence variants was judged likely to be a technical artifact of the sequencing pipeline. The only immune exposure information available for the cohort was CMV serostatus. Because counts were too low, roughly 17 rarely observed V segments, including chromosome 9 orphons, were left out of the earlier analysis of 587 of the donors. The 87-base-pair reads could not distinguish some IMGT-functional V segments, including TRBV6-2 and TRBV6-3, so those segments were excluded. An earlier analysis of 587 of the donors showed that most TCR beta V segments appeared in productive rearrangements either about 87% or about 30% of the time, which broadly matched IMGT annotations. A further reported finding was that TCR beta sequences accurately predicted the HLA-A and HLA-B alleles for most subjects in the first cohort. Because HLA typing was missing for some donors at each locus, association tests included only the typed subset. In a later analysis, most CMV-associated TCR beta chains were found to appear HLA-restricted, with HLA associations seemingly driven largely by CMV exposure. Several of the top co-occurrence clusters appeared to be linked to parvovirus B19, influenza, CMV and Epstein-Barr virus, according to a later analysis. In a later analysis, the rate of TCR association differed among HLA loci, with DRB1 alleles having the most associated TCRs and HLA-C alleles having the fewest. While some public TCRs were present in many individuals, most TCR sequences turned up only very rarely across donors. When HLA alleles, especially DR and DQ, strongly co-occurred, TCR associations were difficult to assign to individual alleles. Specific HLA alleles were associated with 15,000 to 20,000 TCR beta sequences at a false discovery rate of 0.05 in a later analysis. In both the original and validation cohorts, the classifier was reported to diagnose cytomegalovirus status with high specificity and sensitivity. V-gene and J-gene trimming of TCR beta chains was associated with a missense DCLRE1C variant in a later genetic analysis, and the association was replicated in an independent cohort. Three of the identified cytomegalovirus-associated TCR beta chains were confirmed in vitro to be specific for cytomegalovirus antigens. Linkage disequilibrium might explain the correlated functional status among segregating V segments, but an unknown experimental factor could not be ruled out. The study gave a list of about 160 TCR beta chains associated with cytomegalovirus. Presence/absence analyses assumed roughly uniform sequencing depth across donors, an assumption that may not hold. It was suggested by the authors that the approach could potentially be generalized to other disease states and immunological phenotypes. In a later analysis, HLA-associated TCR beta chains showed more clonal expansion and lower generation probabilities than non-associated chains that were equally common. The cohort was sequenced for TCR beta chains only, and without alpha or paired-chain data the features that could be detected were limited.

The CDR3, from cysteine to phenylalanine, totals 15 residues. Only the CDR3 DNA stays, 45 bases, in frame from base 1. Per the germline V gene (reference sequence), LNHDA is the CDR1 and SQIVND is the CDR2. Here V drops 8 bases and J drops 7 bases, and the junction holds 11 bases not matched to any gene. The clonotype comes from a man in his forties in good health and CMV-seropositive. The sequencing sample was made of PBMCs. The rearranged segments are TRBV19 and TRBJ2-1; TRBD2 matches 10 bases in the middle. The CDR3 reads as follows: CASLLIAGGRNEQFF. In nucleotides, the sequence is TGTGCCAGTCTCCTGATAGCGGGAGGTCGGAATGAGCAGTTCTTC.